These T cell receptor beta chains were read from a single sample in a study of blood T cell repertoires in COVID-19. The assay was immunoSEQ multiplex PCR, and TCRdb's table has in-frame clones only and misses some. Among about 170,000 clones, around four fifths were seen once, and the ten largest hold about 8.8%. The sequencing input was peripheral blood. Receptors were obtained from a woman of 80 years or more with COVID-19, enrolled during active disease. Each CDR3 is given with its conserved first and last residue. Each record gives: V gene, CDR3 length, CDR3 protein.

>TRBV7-9|14
CASSPGDVRETQYF
>TRBV12-1|12
CASIPLEGGANF
>TRBV18|15
CASSPLSGSTDTQYF
>TRBV2|16
CASSELRLGNTGELFF
>TRBV6-5|11
CASSSIGEQFF
>TRBV28|12
CASSEVNTEAFF
>TRBV10-3|12
CAINHGGYGYTF
>TRBV5-4|17
CASSGTGTGGFASPLHF
>TRBV2|15
CASSVDLAGAYEQYF
>TRBV6-1|12
CASSEGAGPQHF
>TRBV5-1|14
CASSPTGAAYEQYF
>TRBV28|17
CASEERTGSGSIYEQYF
>TRBV2|15
CASSDLRTMYNEQFF
>TRBV28|16
CASNVIGGRANYGYTF
>TRBV12-2|18
CASRPRTTIKAINYGYTF
>TRBV3-1/TRBV3-2|11
CAARAVRRQYF
>TRBV5-1|14
CASSLGPLEDTQYF
>TRBV12-3/TRBV12-4|13
CASSLQGNYEQYF
>TRBV3-1/TRBV3-2|13
CASSHLDREVLFF
>TRBV5-1|16
CASSPRQSLSNQPQHF
>TRBV9|15
CASSVAGGRAETQYF
>TRBV6-5|14
CASRNRQGSYEQYF